The sequence of this T cell receptor beta chain was determined in a study of identifying expanded T cells in peripheral blood. General observations from the study: Differentially abundant clones: roughly 1.2 between replicates, just under 17 at approximately two weeks, less than 20 at four.

TCRdb's table, derived via immunoSEQ multiplex PCR, lists solely in-frame clones and lacks some. The profile shows under 150,000 clones, 86% of them singletons. During the collection period, no donor immune events like infections were recorded. Regarding this clone: Its antigen is undetermined.

The specimen sequenced was blood. The origin of this receptor is a person aged 18 to 70 in good health.

The CDR3 protein is CASSQELAGSSYEQYF. The CDR3 DNA is TGTGCCAGCAGCCAAGAACTAGCGGGTTCCTCCTACGAGCAGTACTTC. The chain couples TRBV4-2 to TRBJ2-7; 9 bases align to TRBD2. This CDR3 is 16 amino acids long. Losses at the gene ends were 0 bases for V and 0 bases for J; bases not matched to a gene: 3. Germline CDR1 and CDR2: LGHNA and YNFKEQ.